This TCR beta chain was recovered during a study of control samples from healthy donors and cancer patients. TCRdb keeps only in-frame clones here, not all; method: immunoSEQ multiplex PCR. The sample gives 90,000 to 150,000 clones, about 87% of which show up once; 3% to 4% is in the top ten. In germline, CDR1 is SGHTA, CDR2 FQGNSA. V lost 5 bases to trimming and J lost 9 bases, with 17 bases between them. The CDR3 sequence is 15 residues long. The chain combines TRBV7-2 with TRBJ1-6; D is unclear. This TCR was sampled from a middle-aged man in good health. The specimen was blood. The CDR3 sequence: CASSPGIQLGSPLHF. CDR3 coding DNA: TGTGCCAGCAGCCCCGGGATCCAACTGGGTTCACCCCTCCACTTT.